The rows below give T cell receptor beta chains drawn from one sample of a study of neoadjuvant nivolumab and ipilimumab in lung cancer. Generated by immunoSEQ multiplex PCR, the TCRdb table keeps only in-frame clones and is missing some. The data hold fewer than 35,000 clones, with 75% to 90% observed a single time. The sequencing used peripheral blood, collected before neoadjuvant nivolumab, alone or with ipilimumab. The receptor source for this set is an adult with non-small cell lung cancer. Each CDR3 is given with its conserved first and last residue. Fields, in order: CDR3 DNA, CDR3 protein, clone size, J gene, V gene, D gene. D genes are given only for firm matches. The size of a clone is reported for some rows only, either as once, few or many, or as a class for expanded clones.

CDR3 DNA: TGTGCCAGCAGTTTGGGACAGGTAACTGAAGCTTTCTTT
CDR3 protein: CASSLGQVTEAFF
clone size: few
J gene: TRBJ1-1
V gene: TRBV2
D gene: TRBD1

CDR3 DNA: TGTGCCATCGGGACAACCAACACTGAAGCTTTCTTT
CDR3 protein: CAIGTTNTEAFF
clone size: -
J gene: TRBJ1-1
V gene: TRBV2
D gene: -

CDR3 DNA: TGTGCCAGCAGCGTAGTCCAGGGATCGCACTATGGCTACACCTTC
CDR3 protein: CASSVVQGSHYGYTF
clone size: -
J gene: TRBJ1-2
V gene: TRBV9
D gene: -

CDR3 DNA: TGTGCCACCAAACAAACTAGCGGGGACACCGGGGAGCTGTTTTTT
CDR3 protein: CATKQTSGDTGELFF
clone size: -
J gene: TRBJ2-2
V gene: TRBV15
D gene: TRBD2

CDR3 DNA: TGTGCCAGCAGCAAAGCAGCGACTAGCGGGGGTAAGAGCTCCTACGAGCAGTACTTC
CDR3 protein: CASSKAATSGGKSSYEQYF
clone size: -
J gene: TRBJ2-7
V gene: TRBV21-1
D gene: -

CDR3 DNA: TGCGCCAGCAGCCAAGACGGGTATGGCTACACCTTC
CDR3 protein: CASSQDGYGYTF
clone size: -
J gene: TRBJ1-2
V gene: TRBV4-3
D gene: -

CDR3 DNA: TGTGCCAGCAGTTTTAGGGAGACCCAGTACTTC
CDR3 protein: CASSFRETQYF
clone size: few
J gene: TRBJ2-5
V gene: TRBV28
D gene: -

CDR3 DNA: TGTGCCAGCAGTGAAGGGGACAGGGTGGATCAGCCCCAGCATTTT
CDR3 protein: CASSEGDRVDQPQHF
clone size: -
J gene: TRBJ1-5
V gene: TRBV6-1
D gene: TRBD1

CDR3 DNA: TGTGCCAGCAGCTTAACGGGACAGGGGGCACTTGGCTACACCTTC
CDR3 protein: CASSLTGQGALGYTF
clone size: -
J gene: TRBJ1-2
V gene: TRBV11-3
D gene: TRBD1

CDR3 DNA: TGTGCCAGCAGCCCAAGCTACCGGGCCGAGCAGTACTTC
CDR3 protein: CASSPSYRAEQYF
clone size: -
J gene: TRBJ2-7
V gene: TRBV7-3
D gene: -

CDR3 DNA: TGTGCCAGCAGTTACGCTCAAGGCTACACCTTC
CDR3 protein: CASSYAQGYTF
clone size: -
J gene: TRBJ1-2
V gene: TRBV6-6
D gene: -

CDR3 DNA: TGTGCCAGCAGCGTAGGGACAGGCCTGTGGAGCACCATATATTTT
CDR3 protein: CASSVGTGLWSTIYF
clone size: -
J gene: TRBJ1-3
V gene: TRBV9
D gene: TRBD1

CDR3 DNA: TGTGCCAGCAGCTTTACCCTCGGGGGGGATGAGCAGTTCTTC
CDR3 protein: CASSFTLGGDEQFF
clone size: -
J gene: TRBJ2-1
V gene: TRBV7-2
D gene: TRBD2